This T cell receptor (beta chain) was sequenced during a study of T cell responses to AZD1222 COVID-19 vaccine. Study details: Investigators merged groups given second doses at roughly 4 or roughly 12 weeks.

Per germline, CDR1 LGHDT and CDR2 YNNKEL (reference sequence). This CDR3 is built from 13 residues. V lost 4 bases, J lost 4 bases, and 1 base stayed unmatched. As regards this clone: Its antigen is unidentified.

Broader study findings: Breadth and depth of Spike-specific TCRs rose after two AZD1222 doses. Unmutated regions of variants are reportedly targeted by nearly half of spike-specific TCRs.

Assay used: immunoSEQ multiplex PCR; TCRdb lists only in-frame clones, some missing. The table includes some 100,000 clones, 85% to 90% detected once. Sequences were derived from peripheral blood, sampled on day 0 of AZD1222 vaccination. V gene TRBV3-1 (or the pseudogene TRBV3-2) combines with J gene TRBJ2-3, with TRBD2 identical over 8 bases. This TCR came from an adult in good health. CDR3 protein: CASSPGGADTQYF. CDR3 nucleotides: TGTGCCAGCAGCCCCGGGGGGGCAGATACGCAGTATTTT.